The 10 T cell receptor beta chains reported below all come from one sample, sequenced in a study of T cell changes during pregnancy in multiple sclerosis. TCRdb's table, derived via immunoSEQ multiplex PCR, lists solely in-frame clones and lacks some. The sample yields about 40,000 clones, around 94% seen once. The sample was peripheral blood, taken before pregnancy. Receptor source: a female donor with multiple sclerosis, enrolled in a pregnancy study.

This clone was counted a single time. The chain uses TRBV29-1 and TRBJ1-2; 7 nucleotides agree with TRBD1. The CDR3 is 18 residues long. V was clipped by 4 bases and J by 0 bases; unmatched bases: 17. Per germline, CDR1 SQVTM and CDR2 ANQGSEA. The CDR3 coding sequence is TGCAGCGTTGCTTCGTCTACAGGGGCCATAAATCCTAACTATGGCTACACCTTC. Its translation is CSVASSTGAINPNYGYTF.

V is TRBV21-1 and J is TRBJ1-1. TRBV21-1 counts as a pseudogene. CDR3 length: 11 amino acids. The CDR3 DNA follows: TGTGCCAGCAGCCCGGGGGGTGAAGCTTTCTTT. Its translation: CASSPGGEAFF.

The chain has TRBV6-4 and TRBJ2-2, with a tentative D call TRBD2 (5 bases). CDR3 length equals 14 residues. Per the germline V gene, CDR1 is MRHNA and CDR2 is SNTAGT. Trimming cost V 0 bases and J 6 bases, with 8 bases left between them. This CDR3 reads CASSDSPEAGELFF. The CDR3 DNA reads as TGTGCCAGCAGTGACTCGCCGGAGGCCGGGGAGCTGTTTTTT.

The DNA of the CDR3 is TGTGCCAGCAGCGCCACAGGGTATGGCTACACCTTC. It encodes CASSATGYGYTF. The chain links TRBV11-2 to TRBJ1-2, with D tentatively TRBD1 (6 bases). The CDR3 runs 12 residues. Germline loops: CDR1 SGHAT, CDR2 FQNNGV. V was cut by 5 bases and J by 5 bases, with 9 bases left in between.

In its sample, this clone was seen a few times. The rearrangement uses TRBV7-2 and TRBJ2-3; 10 bases align to TRBD1. Trimming took 3 bases from V and 5 from J; bases not matched to a gene: 8. This CDR3 comprises 16 residues. The germline V gene has CDR1 SGHTA and CDR2 FQGNSA. CDR3 DNA: TGTGCCAGCAGCTTGACCGGGACAGGGGCAGGAGATACGCAGTATTTT. Translation: CASSLTGTGAGDTQYF.

This chain connects TRBV27 to TRBJ2-1, with 13 bases lining up with TRBD2. Unmatched junction bases numbered 10, after V lost 2 bases and J lost 6 bases. CDR3 size: 18 residues. Germline-derived CDR1 and CDR2 are MNHEY and SMNVEV (reference sequence). The CDR3 region is CASSLGPGLAGRGNEQFF. CDR3 nucleotides: TGTGCCAGCAGTTTAGGCCCGGGACTAGCGGGACGGGGCAATGAGCAGTTCTTC.

This chain connects TRBV9 to TRBJ2-7; the D gene is possibly TRBD1 (6 bases). V was shortened by 0 bases and J by 0 bases, with 16 bases between the two germline ends. Germline V lookup: CDR1 SGDLS, CDR2 YYNGEE. The CDR3 length is 17 residues. In nucleotides, the CDR3 is TGTGCCAGCAGCGTAGGGGAGACAGGCCTGAGCTCCTACGAGCAGTACTTC. Amino acids: CASSVGETGLSSYEQYF. The full variable domain, with the rest looked up from reference TRBV9 and TRBJ2-7, is DSGVTQTPKHLITATGQRVTLRCSPRSGDLSVYWYQQSLDQGLQFLIQYYNGEERAKGNILERFSAQQFPDLHSELNLSSLELGDSALYFCASSVGETGLSSYEQYFGPGTRLTVT.

The chain employs TRBV7-9 and TRBJ2-3; perhaps TRBD2 as D (6 bases). The CDR3 consists of 15 residues. Trimming removed 2 bases from V and 3 bases from J, with 12 bases in between. Germline-derived CDR1 and CDR2 are SEHNR and FQNEAQ (reference sequence). The CDR3 sequence is CASSLPGVGTDTQYF. CDR3 DNA sequence: TGTGCCAGCAGCTTACCGGGAGTCGGGACAGATACGCAGTATTTT. The full variable domain, in which reference TRBV7-9 and TRBJ2-3 provide the parts outside the CDR3, is DTGVSQNPRHKITKRGQNVTFRCDPISEHNRLYWYRQTLGQGPEFLTYFQNEAQLEKSRLLSDRFSAERPKGSFSTLEIQRTEQGDSAMYLCASSLPGVGTDTQYFGPGTRLTVL.

The chain links TRBV6-1 to TRBJ2-3; TRBD2 is a possible D gene (5 bases). From germline, CDR1 is MNHNS and CDR2 SASEGT. This CDR3 contains 11 residues. V was clipped by 10 bases and J by 2 bases, with 7 bases between them. The DNA for the CDR3 is TGTGCCATAGCGTTCACAGATACGCAGTATTTT. Amino acids: CAIAFTDTQYF.

This clone was seen more than once but under ten times. This rearrangement joins TRBV18 to TRBJ1-1, with TRBD1 identical over 9 bases. V lost 3 bases, J lost 3 bases, and 11 bases stayed unmatched. Germline CDR1 and CDR2: KGHSH and LQKENI. The CDR3 has 17 residues. CDR3: CASSPAGTGSGDTEAFF. For the CDR3, the DNA is TGTGCCAGCTCACCGGCCGGGACAGGGTCAGGCGACACTGAAGCTTTCTTT.